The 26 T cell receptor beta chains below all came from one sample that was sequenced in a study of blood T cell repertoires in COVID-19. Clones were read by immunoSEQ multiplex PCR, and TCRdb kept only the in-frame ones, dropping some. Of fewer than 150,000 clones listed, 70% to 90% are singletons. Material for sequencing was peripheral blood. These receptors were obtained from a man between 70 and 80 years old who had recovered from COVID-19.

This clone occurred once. Here the CDR3 DNA reads TGTGCCTGGAGGGGCTCGGGGAATGAGCAGTTCTTC. Translation: CAWRGSGNEQFF. The chain employs TRBV30 and TRBJ2-1; weak D call: TRBD2 (5 bases). V was cut by 3 bases and J by 7 bases, with 10 bases left in between. The CDR3 length is 12 residues. Per germline, CDR1 GTSNPN and CDR2 SVGIG (reference sequence).

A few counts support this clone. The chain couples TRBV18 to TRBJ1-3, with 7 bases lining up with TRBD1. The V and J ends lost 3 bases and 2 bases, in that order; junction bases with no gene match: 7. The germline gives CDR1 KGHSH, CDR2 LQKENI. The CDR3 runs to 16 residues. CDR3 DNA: TGTGCCAGCTCACCGGGACAGCTCCAGGCTGGAAACACCATATATTTT. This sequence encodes CASSPGQLQAGNTIYF.

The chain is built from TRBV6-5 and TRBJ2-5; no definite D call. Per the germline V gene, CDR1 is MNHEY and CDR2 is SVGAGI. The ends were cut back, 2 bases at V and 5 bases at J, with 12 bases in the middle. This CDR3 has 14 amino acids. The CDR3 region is CASSYQRFRETQYF. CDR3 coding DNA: TGTGCCAGCAGTTACCAACGGTTCCGGGAGACCCAGTACTTC.

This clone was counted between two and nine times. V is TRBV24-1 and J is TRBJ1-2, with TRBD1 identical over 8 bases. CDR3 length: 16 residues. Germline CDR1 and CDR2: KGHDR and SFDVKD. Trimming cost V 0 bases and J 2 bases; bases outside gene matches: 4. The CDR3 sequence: CATSDLGQGKNYGYTF. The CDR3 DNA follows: TGTGCCACCAGTGATTTGGGACAGGGAAAGAACTATGGCTACACCTTC.

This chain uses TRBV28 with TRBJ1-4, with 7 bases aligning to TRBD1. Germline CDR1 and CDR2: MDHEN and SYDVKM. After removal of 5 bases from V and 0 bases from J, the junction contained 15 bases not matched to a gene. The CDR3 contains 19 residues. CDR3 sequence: CASSAADGTANPTNEKLFF. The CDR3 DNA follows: TGTGCCAGCAGTGCTGCCGACGGGACAGCAAACCCAACTAATGAAAAACTGTTTTTT. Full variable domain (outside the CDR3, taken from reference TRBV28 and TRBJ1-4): DVKVTQSSRYLVKRTGEKVFLECVQDMDHENMFWYRQDPGLGLRLIYFSYDVKMKEKGDIPEGYSVSREKKERFSLILESASTNQTSMYLCASSAADGTANPTNEKLFFGSGTQLSVL.

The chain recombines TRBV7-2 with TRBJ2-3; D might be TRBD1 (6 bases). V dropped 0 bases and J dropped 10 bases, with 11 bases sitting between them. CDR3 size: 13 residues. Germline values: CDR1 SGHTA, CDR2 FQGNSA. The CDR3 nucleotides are TGTGCCAGCAGCTTAGCGGGGGCCGGCGCGCAGTATTTT. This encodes CASSLAGAGAQYF.

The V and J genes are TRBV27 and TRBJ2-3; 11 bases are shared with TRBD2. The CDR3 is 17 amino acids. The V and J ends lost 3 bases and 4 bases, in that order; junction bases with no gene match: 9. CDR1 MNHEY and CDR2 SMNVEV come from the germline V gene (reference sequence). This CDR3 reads CASSLRPTSGDPDTQYF. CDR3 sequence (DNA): TGTGCCAGCAGTTTGCGCCCGACTAGCGGGGACCCAGATACGCAGTATTTT.

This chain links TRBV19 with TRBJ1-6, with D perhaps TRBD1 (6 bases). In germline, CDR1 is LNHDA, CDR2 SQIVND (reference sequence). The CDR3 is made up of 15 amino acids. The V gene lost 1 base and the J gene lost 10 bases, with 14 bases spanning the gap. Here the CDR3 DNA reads TGTGCCAGTAGTATAGCAACAGGGCTTAACTCACCCCTCCACTTT. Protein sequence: CASSIATGLNSPLHF.

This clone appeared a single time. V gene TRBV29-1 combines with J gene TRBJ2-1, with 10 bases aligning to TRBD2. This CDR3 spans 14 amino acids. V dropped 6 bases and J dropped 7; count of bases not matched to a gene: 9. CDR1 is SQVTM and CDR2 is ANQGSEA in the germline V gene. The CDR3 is CSVKAGGYDNEQFF. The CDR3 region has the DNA TGCAGCGTCAAAGCGGGAGGGTATGATAATGAGCAGTTCTTC.

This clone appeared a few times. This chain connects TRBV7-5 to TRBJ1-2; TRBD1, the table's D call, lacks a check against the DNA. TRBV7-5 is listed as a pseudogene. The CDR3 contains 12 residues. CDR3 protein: CARSPEPAGYTF. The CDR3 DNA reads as TGTGCCAGAAGCCCAGAACCTGCTGGCTACACCTTC.

The CDR3: CASSRTGVSYNEQFF. The DNA of the CDR3 is TGTGCCAGCAGCCGAACAGGGGTCTCCTACAATGAGCAGTTCTTC. The chain has TRBV3-1 (or the pseudogene TRBV3-2) and TRBJ2-1; 7 bases line up with TRBD1. V was clipped by 4 bases and J by 0 bases; unmatched bases: 3. This CDR3 has 15 amino acids. Germline assignment: CDR1 LGHDT and CDR2 YNNKEL (reference sequence).

The CDR3 coding sequence is TGTGCCAGCAGCTTAACGTCATGGAGTCGGGAGACCCAGTACTTC. Amino acids: CASSLTSWSRETQYF. The chain has TRBV11-2 and TRBJ2-5; D call uncertain. CDR1 and CDR2 from the germline V gene are SGHAT and FQNNGV. This CDR3 spans 15 amino acids. Trimming took off 2 bases at V and 5 bases at J, with 15 bases between the two ends.

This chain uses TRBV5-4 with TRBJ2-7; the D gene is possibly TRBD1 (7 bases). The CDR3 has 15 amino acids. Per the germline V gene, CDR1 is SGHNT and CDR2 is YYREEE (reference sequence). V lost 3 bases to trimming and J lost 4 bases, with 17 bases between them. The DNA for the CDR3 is TGTGCCAGCAGCTCCGCCGGCGGGACAGCTTACGAGCAGTACTTC. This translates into CASSSAGGTAYEQYF.

Here the CDR3 reads CASSLGGTGVYNEQFF. CDR3 DNA sequence: TGTGCCAGCTCACTAGGCGGGACAGGAGTCTACAATGAGCAGTTCTTC. The V call is TRBV18, the J call TRBJ2-1, with 8 positions matching TRBD1. The V gene's germline CDR1 is KGHSH and CDR2 LQKENI. The CDR3 totals 16 residues. V gave up 4 bases and J gave up 3 bases; unmatched junction bases: 8.

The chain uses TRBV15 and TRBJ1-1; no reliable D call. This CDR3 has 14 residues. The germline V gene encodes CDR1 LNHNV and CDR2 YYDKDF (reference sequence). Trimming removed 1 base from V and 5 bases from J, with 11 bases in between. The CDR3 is CATSRVISRTEAFF. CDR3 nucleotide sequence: TGTGCCACCAGCAGAGTGATTTCGAGGACTGAAGCTTTCTTT.

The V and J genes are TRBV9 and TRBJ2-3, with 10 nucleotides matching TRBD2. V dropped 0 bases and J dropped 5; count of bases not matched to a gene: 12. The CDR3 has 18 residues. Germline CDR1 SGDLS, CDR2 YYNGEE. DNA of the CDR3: TGTGCCAGCAGCGTAGGAGGGTTAGCGGGAGGTAGTAGAGATACGCAGTATTTT. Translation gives CASSVGGLAGGSRDTQYF.

CDR3 nucleotide sequence: TGTGCCGCTAGCCAGGGGGCGGGCACAGATACGCAGTATTTT. It codes for CAASQGAGTDTQYF. This sequence joins TRBV5-4 and TRBJ2-3; 8 bases fit TRBD1. Germline CDR1 SGHNT, CDR2 YYREEE (reference sequence). V trimming: 10 bases; J trimming: 1 base; junction bases outside the gene matches: 8. This CDR3 spans 14 amino acids.

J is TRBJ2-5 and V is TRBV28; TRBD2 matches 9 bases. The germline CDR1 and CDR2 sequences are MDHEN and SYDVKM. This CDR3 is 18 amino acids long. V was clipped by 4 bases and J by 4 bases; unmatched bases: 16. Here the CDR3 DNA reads TGTGCCAGCAGTTCCACTACCGGCCGGGCGGGGGGGCCAGAGACCCAGTACTTC. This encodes CASSSTTGRAGGPETQYF.

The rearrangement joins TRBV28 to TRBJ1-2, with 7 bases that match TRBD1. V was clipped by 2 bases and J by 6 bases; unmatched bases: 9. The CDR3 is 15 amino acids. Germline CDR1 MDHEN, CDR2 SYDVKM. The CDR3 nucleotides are TGTGCCAGCAGTTTACCCCCAGGGGGGACGGATGGCTACACCTTC. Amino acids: CASSLPPGGTDGYTF.

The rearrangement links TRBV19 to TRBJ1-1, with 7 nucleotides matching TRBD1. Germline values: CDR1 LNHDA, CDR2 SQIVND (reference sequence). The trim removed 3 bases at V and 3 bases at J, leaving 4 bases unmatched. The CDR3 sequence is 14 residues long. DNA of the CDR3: TGTGCCAGTAGTATTTCGAGGGGGCACACTGAAGCTTTCTTT. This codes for CASSISRGHTEAFF.

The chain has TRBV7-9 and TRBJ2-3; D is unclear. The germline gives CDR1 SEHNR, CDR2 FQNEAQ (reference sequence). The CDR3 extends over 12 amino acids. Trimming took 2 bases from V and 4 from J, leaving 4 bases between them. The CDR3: CASSLRADTQYF. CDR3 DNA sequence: TGTGCCAGCAGCTTACGAGCAGATACGCAGTATTTT.

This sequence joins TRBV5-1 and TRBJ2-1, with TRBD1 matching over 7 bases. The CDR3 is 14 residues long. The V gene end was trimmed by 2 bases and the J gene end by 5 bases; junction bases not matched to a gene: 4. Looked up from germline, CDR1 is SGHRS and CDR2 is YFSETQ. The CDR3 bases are TGCGCCAGCAGCTTATATGACAGGGACAATGAGCAGTTCTTC. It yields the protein CASSLYDRDNEQFF.

The CDR3 spells CATSDSYSYEQYF. The CDR3 DNA follows: TGTGCCACCAGTGACTCCTACTCCTACGAGCAGTACTTC. This chain links TRBV24-1 with TRBJ2-7; D is unclear. The CDR3 contains 13 residues. Germline V gene data show CDR1 as KGHDR and CDR2 as SFDVKD. The ends were cut back, 4 bases at V and 0 bases at J, with 6 bases in the middle.

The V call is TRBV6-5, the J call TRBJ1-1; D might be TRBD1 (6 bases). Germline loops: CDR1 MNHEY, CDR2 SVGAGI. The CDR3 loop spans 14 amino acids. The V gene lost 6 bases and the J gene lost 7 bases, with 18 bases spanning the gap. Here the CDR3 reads CASSPVGGAIEAFF. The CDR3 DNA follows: TGTGCCAGCAGCCCAGTAGGGGGGGCTATTGAAGCTTTCTTT.

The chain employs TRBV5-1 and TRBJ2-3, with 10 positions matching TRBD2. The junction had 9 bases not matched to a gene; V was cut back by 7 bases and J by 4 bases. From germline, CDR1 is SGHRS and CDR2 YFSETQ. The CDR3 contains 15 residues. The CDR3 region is CASRRLAGLSDTQYF. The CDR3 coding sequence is TGCGCCAGCCGACGACTAGCGGGTTTGTCAGATACGCAGTATTTT.

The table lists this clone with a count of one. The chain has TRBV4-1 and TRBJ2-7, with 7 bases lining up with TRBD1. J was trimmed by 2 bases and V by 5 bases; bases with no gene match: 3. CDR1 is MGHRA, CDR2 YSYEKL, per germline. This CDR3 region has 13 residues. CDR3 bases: TGCGCCAGCAGCATCGGGACAGCCTACGAGCAGTACTTC. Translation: CASSIGTAYEQYF.